Given below is one TCR beta chain in context. This clonotype was seen many times. The target of this receptor is not known. Within one base of it there is no much larger clone, and no base qualities were kept. The data belong to a study of T-cell reconstitution after alpha-beta-depleted transplantation in children (dated by TCRdb to between 2015 and 2016). The study in broad terms: T-cell immune reconstitution after TCRalphabeta/CD19-depleted allogeneic hematopoietic cell transplantation in children was quantitatively tracked in the study by means of TCR repertoire profiling.

As encoded in the germline V gene, CDR1 is SQVTM while CDR2 is ANQGSEA. The CDR3 has 14 amino acids, counting the end cysteine and phenylalanine. CDR3 DNA only is kept here, 42 bases in frame from base 1. V was cut back by 6 bases and J by 8 bases, leaving a gap of 17 bases between them. In light of the paper, this sample's treatment or condition label describes: allogeneic hematopoietic cell transplantation with graft depleted of TCRalphabeta T cells and CD19 B cells. The children who served as transplant recipients had been given grafts of TCRalphabeta/CD19-depleted allogeneic hematopoietic cells. Broader findings and caveats from the paper: The apparently early recovery of alphabetaT-cell counts about two months after transplant reportedly depended on only several hundred rapidly expanded clones that came from non-depleted graft cells. Over the following months the frequencies of hyperexpanded clones went down, and after one year T-cell counts and TCRbeta diversity were mostly credited to newly produced T cells. In some patients, the high TCRbeta diversity seen at day 60 was put down to recipient T cells and intrathymic progenitors that had survived conditioning.

Libraries were made using PCR. Sequenced using an Illumina HiSeq 2500. TCR library preparation used molecular barcoding, with unique molecular identifiers applied to normalize quantification of the TCRbeta repertoire. TCRdb itself trimmed the public reads at Q25 with fastp, ran MiXCR and retained productive beta chains. A single entry per CDR3 protein holds the most common genes and DNA from its merged rows. In all, the sample holds 540,000 or so distinct CDR3 sequences, and 20% to 25% of those were seen once. The leading ten clones occupy approximately 14% of the sample. This clonotype was obtained from a boy under three years old who had a stem cell transplant for acute myeloid leukemia, so the T cells may come from the graft donor. The chain was built from TRBV29-1 and TRBJ2-6; there is no confident call for the D gene. This sample comprised PBMCs, mostly from graft donor cells, obtained 360 days after TCRalphabeta/CD19-depleted stem cell transplant. DNA sequence: TGCAGCGTACTCACACTTATAGGGCCCAACGTCCTGACTTTC. It is translated as CSVLTLIGPNVLTF.